The entry below describes one T cell receptor (beta chain). Its antigen remains unknown. The sample is drawn from a study of shared clonotypes between healthy human individuals. The germline V gene has CDR1 SGHRS and CDR2 YFSETQ. The CDR3 spans 15 residues. V lost 0 bases, J lost 11 bases, and 17 bases lay in between. Findings of the study overall: In a few donors, around 4.5% of naive CD4 clonotypes appeared in common.

Recent vaccinations or acute infections were absent in the healthy HIV-negative adult donors. Under the authors' procedure: ImmunoSEQ output lacked quality scores and full-length reads, limiting matched filtering. TCRdb's copy holds only in-frame clones and misses some; the assay was immunoSEQ multiplex PCR. Clone size and V and J calls were adopted from that table, with D and trimming inferred from the DNA. The sample lists 550,000 to 850,000 clones, approximately 79% occurring once. This sequence originates from a woman aged 30 to 39 in good health. The rearrangement links TRBV5-1 to TRBJ1-4; tentatively, D is TRBD1 (6 bases). Sequencing was done on a sample of memory CD4+ T cells sorted from blood. Subset specified: CD45RA-negative fraction. CDR3 residues: CASSLGDTATGKLFF. Here the CDR3 DNA reads TGCGCCAGCAGCTTGGGGGACACCGCCACCGGGAAACTGTTTTTT. Full variable domain (rest looked up from reference TRBV5-1 and TRBJ1-4): KAGVTQTPRYLIKTRGQQVTLSCSPISGHRSVSWYQQTPGQGLQFLFEYFSETQRNKGNFPGRFSGRQFSNSRSEMNVSTLELGDSALYLCASSLGDTATGKLFFGSGTQLSVL.